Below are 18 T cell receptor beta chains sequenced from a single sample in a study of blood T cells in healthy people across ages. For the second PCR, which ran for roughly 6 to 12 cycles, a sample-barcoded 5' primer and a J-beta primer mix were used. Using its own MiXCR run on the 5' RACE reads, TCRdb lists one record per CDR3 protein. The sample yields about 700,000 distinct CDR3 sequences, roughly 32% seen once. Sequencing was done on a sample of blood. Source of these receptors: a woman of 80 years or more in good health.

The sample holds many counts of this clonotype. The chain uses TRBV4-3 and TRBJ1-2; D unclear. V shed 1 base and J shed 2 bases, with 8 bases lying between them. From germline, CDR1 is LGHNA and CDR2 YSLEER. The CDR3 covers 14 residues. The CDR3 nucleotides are TGCGCCAGCAGCCAAGCGCTTCGGAACTATGGCTACACCTTC. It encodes CASSQALRNYGYTF.

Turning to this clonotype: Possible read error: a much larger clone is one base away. The CDR3, as DNA: TGTGCCAGCAGCTCCACCATTGCAACTAATGAAAAACGGTTTTTT. The encoded protein is CASSSTIATNEKRFF. The chain couples TRBV7-9 to TRBJ1-4; no clear D. Germline assignment: CDR1 SEHNR and CDR2 FQNEAQ (reference sequence). This CDR3 contains 15 residues.

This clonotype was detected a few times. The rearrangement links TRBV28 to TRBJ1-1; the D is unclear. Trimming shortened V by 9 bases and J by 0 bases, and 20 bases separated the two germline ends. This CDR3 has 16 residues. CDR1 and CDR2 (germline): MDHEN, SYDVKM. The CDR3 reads CASSDKGGFLNTEAFF. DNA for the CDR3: TGTGCCAGTTCTGACAAGGGAGGGTTTTTGAACACTGAAGCTTTCTTT.

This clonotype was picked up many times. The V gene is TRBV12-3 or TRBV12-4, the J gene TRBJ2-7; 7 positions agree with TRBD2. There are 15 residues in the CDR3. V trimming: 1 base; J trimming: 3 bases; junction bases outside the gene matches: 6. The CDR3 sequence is CASSLDASGNYEQYF. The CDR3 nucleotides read TGTGCCAGCAGTTTAGACGCTAGCGGTAACTACGAGCAGTACTTC.

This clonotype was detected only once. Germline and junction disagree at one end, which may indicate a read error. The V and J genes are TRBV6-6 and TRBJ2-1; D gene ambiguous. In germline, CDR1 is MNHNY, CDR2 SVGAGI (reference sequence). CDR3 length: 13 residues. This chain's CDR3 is CTSSSQRLNEQFF. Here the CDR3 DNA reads TGTACCAGCAGTTCACAGAGATTGAATGAGCAGTTCTTC.

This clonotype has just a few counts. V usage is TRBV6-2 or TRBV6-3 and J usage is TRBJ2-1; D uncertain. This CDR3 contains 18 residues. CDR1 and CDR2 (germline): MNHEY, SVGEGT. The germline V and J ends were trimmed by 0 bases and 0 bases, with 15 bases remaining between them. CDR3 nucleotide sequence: TGTGCCAGCAGTTACTCGCTTCGGTCCCGGACCTCCTACAATGAGCAGTTCTTC. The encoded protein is CASSYSLRSRTSYNEQFF.

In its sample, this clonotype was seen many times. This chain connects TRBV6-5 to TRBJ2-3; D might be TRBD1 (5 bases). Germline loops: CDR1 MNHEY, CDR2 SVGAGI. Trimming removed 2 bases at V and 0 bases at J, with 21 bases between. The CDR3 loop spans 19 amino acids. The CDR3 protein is CASSYTLPQTATSTDTQYF. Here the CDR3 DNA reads TGTGCCAGCAGTTACACTCTACCCCAGACAGCCACTAGCACAGATACGCAGTATTTT.

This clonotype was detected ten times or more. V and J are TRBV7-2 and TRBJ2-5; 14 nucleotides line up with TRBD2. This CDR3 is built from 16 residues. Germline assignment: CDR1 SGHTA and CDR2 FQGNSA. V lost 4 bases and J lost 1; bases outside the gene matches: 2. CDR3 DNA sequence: TGTGCCAGCAGCTCCGGACTAGCGGGGGGCCAAGAGACCCAGTACTTC. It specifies CASSSGLAGGQETQYF.

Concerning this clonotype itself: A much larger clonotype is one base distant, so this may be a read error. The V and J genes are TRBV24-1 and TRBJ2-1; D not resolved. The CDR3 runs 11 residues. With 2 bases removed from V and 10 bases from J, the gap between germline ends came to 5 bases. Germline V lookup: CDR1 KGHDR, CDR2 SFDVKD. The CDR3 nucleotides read TGTGCCACCAGTGATTGTGGAGAGCAGTTCTTC. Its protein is CATSDCGEQFF.

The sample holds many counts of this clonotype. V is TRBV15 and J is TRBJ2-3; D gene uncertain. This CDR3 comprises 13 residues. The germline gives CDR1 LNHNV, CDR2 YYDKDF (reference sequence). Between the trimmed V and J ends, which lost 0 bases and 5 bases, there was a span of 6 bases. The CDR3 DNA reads TGTGCCACCAGCAGAGATCTAGGAGATACGCAGTATTTT. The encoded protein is CATSRDLGDTQYF. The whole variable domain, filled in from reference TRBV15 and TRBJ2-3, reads DAMVIQNPRYQVTQFGKPVTLSCSQTLNHNVMYWYQQKSSQAPKLLFHYYDKDFNNEADTPDNFQSRRPNTSFCFLDIRSPGLGDTAMYLCATSRDLGDTQYFGPGTRLTVL.

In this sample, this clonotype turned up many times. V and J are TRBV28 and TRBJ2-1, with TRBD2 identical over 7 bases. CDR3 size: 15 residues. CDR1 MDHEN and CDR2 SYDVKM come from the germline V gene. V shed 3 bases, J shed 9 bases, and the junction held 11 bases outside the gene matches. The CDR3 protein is CASSLGGSGGAEQFF. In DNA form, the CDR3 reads TGTGCCAGCAGTTTGGGAGGGTCGGGGGGTGCTGAGCAGTTCTTC.

CDR3 coding DNA: TGTGCCAGCAGGAGAAGCGGGGGGGCCGGCACCGGGGAGCTGTTTTTT. Protein: CASRRSGGAGTGELFF. V usage is TRBV12-3 or TRBV12-4 and J usage is TRBJ2-2; 10 bases fit TRBD2. This CDR3 comprises 16 residues. The junction had 8 bases not matched to a gene; V was cut back by 6 bases and J by 4 bases.

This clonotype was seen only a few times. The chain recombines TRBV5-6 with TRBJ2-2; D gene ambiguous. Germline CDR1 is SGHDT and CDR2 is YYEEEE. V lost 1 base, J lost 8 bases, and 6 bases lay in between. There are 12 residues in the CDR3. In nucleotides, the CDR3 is TGTGCCAGCAGCTTGATGGCAGGGGAGCTGTTTTTT. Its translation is CASSLMAGELFF.

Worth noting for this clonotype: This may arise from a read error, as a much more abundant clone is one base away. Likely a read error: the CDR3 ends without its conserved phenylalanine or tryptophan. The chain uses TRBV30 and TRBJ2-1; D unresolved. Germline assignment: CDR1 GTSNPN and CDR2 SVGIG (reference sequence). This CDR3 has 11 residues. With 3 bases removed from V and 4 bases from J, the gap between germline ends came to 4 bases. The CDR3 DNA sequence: TGTGCCTGGAGATCATACAATGAGCAGTTCGTC. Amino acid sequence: CAWRSYNEQFV.

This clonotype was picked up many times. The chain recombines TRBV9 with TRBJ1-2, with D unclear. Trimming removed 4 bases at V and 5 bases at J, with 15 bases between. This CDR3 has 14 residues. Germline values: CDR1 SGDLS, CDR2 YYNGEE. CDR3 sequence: CASSSTGLRYGYTF. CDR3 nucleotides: TGTGCCAGCAGCTCAACCGGGCTAAGATATGGCTACACCTTC.

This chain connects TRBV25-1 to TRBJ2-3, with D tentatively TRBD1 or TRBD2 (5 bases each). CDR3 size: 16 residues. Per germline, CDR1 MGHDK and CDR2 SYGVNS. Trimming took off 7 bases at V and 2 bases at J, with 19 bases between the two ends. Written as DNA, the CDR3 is TGTGCCAGCACCTATCATTCGGGGCGTGCCACAGATACGCAGTATTTT. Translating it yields CASTYHSGRATDTQYF.

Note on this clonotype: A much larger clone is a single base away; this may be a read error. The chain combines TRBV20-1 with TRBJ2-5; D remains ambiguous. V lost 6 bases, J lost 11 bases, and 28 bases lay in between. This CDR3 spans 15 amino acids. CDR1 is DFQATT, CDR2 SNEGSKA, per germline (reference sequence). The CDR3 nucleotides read TGCAGTGCCCTAAACGCCATTAAGAACTACAATGAGCAGTACTTC. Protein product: CSALNAIKNYNEQYF.

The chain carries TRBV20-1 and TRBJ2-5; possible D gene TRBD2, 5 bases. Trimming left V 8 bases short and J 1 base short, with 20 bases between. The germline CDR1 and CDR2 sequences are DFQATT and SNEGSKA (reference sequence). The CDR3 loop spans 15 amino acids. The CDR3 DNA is TGCAGTACTACATCGGGAATAGTTGTCCAAGAGACCCAGTACTTC. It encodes CSTTSGIVVQETQYF.